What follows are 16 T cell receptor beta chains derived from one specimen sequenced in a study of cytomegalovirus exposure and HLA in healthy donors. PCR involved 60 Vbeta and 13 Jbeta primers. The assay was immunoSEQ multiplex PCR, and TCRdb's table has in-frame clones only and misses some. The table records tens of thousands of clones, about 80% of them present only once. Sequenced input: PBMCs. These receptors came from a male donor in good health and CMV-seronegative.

This chain's CDR3 is CASSTISGSSLNEQFF. The CDR3 DNA reads as TGTGCCAGTAGTACAATTAGCGGGAGTTCCCTTAATGAGCAGTTCTTC. The genes are TRBV19 and TRBJ2-1; 9 bases line up with TRBD2. Germline CDR1 is LNHDA and CDR2 is SQIVND (reference sequence). Trimming at V came to 4 bases and at J to 7 bases, leaving 11 bases not matched to a gene. CDR3 length: 16 amino acids.

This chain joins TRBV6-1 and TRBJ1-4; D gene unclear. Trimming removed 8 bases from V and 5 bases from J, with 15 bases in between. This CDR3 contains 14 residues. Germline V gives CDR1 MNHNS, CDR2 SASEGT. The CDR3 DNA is TGTGCCAGCCATCCCGGGGTATTAAATGAAAAACTGTTTTTT. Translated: CASHPGVLNEKLFF.

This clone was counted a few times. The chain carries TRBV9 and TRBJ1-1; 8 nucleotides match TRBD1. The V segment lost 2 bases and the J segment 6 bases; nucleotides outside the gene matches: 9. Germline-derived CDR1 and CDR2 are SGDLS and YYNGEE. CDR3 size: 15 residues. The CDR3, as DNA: TGTGCCAGCAGCGTTGAACAGGGGGGTCGAGCTGAAGCTTTCTTT. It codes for CASSVEQGGRAEAFF. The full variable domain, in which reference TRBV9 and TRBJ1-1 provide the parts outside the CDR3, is DSGVTQTPKHLITATGQRVTLRCSPRSGDLSVYWYQQSLDQGLQFLIQYYNGEERAKGNILERFSAQQFPDLHSELNLSSLELGDSALYFCASSVEQGGRAEAFFGQGTRLTVV.

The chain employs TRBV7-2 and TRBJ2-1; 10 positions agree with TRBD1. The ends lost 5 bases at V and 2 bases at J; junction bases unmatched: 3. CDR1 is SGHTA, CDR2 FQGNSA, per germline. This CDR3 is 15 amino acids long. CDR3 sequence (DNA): TGTGCCAGCAGCCCCGGGACAGGGGCCTACAATGAGCAGTTCTTC. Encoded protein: CASSPGTGAYNEQFF.

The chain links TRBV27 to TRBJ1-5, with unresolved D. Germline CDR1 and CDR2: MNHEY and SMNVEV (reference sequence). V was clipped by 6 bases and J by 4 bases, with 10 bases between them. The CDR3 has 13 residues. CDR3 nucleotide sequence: TGTGCCAGCAGCCGGACGGGAAATCAGCCCCAGCATTTT. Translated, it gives CASSRTGNQPQHF.

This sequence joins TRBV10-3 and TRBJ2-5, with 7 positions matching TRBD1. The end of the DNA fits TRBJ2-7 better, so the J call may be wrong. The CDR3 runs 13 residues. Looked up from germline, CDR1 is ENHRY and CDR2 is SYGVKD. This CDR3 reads CAISSGGIYEQYF. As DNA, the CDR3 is TGTGCCATCAGTTCAGGGGGAATCTACGAGCAGTACTTC.

The chain's CDR3 is CASSPTPGTGDYEQYF. CDR3 nucleotides: TGCGCCAGCAGCCCAACTCCCGGGACAGGGGACTACGAGCAGTACTTC. This sequence joins TRBV5-1 and TRBJ2-7; 10 nucleotides agree with TRBD1. The CDR3 has 16 amino acids. Germline V gene sequence: CDR1 SGHRS, CDR2 YFSETQ. After removal of 4 bases from V and 3 bases from J, the junction contained 10 bases not matched to a gene. Filled out from reference TRBV5-1 and TRBJ2-7, the complete variable domain reads KAGVTQTPRYLIKTRGQQVTLSCSPISGHRSVSWYQQTPGQGLQFLFEYFSETQRNKGNFPGRFSGRQFSNSRSEMNVSTLELGDSALYLCASSPTPGTGDYEQYFGPGTRLTVT.

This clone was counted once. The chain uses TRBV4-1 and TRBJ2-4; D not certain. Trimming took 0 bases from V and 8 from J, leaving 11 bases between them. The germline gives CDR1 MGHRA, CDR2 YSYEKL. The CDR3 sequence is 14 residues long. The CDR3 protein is CASSQDARQHIQYF. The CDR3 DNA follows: TGCGCCAGCAGCCAAGATGCTAGGCAACACATTCAGTACTTC.

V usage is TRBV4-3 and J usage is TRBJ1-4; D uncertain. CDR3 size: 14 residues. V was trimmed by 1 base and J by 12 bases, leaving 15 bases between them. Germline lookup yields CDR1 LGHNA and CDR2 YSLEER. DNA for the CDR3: TGCGCCAGCAGCCAAGTCCTGGATAGCGGCGAACTGTTTTTT. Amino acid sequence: CASSQVLDSGELFF.

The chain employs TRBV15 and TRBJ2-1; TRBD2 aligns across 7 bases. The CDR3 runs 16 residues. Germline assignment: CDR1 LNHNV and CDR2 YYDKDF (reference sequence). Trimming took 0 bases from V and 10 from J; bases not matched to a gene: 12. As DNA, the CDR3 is TGTGCCACCAGCAGAGATCGCGGACTAGGGGCACGGGAGCAGTTCTTC. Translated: CATSRDRGLGAREQFF. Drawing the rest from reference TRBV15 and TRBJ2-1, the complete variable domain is DAMVIQNPRYQVTQFGKPVTLSCSQTLNHNVMYWYQQKSSQAPKLLFHYYDKDFNNEADTPDNFQSRRPNTSFCFLDIRSPGLGDTAMYLCATSRDRGLGAREQFFGPGTRLTVL.

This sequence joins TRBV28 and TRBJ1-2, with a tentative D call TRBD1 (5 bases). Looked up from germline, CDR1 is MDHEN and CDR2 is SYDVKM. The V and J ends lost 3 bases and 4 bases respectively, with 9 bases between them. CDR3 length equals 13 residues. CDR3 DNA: TGTGCCAGCAGTTTGGCGACAGCCTATGGCTACACCTTC. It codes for CASSLATAYGYTF.

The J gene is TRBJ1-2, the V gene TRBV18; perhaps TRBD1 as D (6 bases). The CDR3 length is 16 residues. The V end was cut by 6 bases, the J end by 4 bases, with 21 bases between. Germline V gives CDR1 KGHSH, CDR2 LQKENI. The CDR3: CASSLGTTTNGYGYTF. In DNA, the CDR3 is TGTGCCAGCTCTCTTGGGACAACCACGAATGGCTATGGCTACACCTTC.

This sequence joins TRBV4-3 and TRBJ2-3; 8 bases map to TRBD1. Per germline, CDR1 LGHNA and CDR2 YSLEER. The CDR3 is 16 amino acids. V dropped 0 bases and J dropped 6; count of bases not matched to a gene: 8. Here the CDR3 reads CASSQDPRGHWDTQYF. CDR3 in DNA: TGCGCCAGCAGCCAAGATCCCAGGGGGCATTGGGATACGCAGTATTTT.

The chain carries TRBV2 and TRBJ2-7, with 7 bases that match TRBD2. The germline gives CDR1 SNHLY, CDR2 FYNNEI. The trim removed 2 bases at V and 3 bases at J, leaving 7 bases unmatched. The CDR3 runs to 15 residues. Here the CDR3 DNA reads TGTGCCAGCAGTGAATCGCCGACTAGCCGCTACGAGCAGTACTTC. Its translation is CASSESPTSRYEQYF.

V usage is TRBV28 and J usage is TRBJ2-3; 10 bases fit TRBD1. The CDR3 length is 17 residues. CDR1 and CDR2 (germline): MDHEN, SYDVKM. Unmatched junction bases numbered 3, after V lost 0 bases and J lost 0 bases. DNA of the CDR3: TGTGCCAGCAGTTTATGGGGACAGGGGTTCAGCACAGATACGCAGTATTTT. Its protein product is CASSLWGQGFSTDTQYF. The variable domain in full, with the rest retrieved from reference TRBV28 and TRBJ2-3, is DVKVTQSSRYLVKRTGEKVFLECVQDMDHENMFWYRQDPGLGLRLIYFSYDVKMKEKGDIPEGYSVSREKKERFSLILESASTNQTSMYLCASSLWGQGFSTDTQYFGPGTRLTVL.

This chain's CDR3 is CASREALDTGELFF. CDR3 nucleotide sequence: TGCGCCAGCAGGGAGGCGTTGGACACCGGGGAGCTGTTTTTT. This sequence joins TRBV5-1 and TRBJ2-2; weak D call: TRBD2 (5 bases). V gave up 5 bases and J gave up 3 bases, with 11 bases separating them. The CDR3 extends over 14 amino acids. Germline CDR1 reads SGHRS; CDR2 reads YFSETQ.